This note documents a single T cell receptor beta chain sequence. The CDR3 has 14 amino acids. Germline assignment: CDR1 SGHRS and CDR2 YFSETQ. With 3 bases removed from V and 0 bases from J, the gap between germline ends came to 9 bases. As processed by the authors: Nucleated cell number was recorded as an estimate derived from reference gene primer amplification. The assay was immunoSEQ multiplex PCR, and TCRdb's table has in-frame clones only and misses some. V, J and clone size reflect that table, while D and trimming were determined from the DNA. Among roughly 200,000 clones, about four fifths were seen once, and the ten largest hold 4% to 5.5%. This sample was included in a study of blood T cell repertoires in COVID-19. Study information: The study drew acute and convalescent COVID-19 samples from the United States, Italy and Spain.

The receptor comes from a man aged 50 to 59 with active or convalescent COVID-19. The sample was peripheral blood. The chain uses TRBV5-1 and TRBJ1-1; D not resolved. This chain's CDR3 is CASSSSGVNTEAFF. The CDR3 bases are TGCGCCAGCAGCTCCTCCGGGGTGAACACTGAAGCTTTCTTT.